The 2 T cell receptor beta chains below come from one sample, sequenced in a study of T cell clonotyping in hematopoietic cell transplantation. This table comes from immunoSEQ multiplex PCR, and its TCRdb copy is limited to in-frame clones, with some not included. The data hold 30,000 to 45,000 clones, with about 90% observed a single time. Sequencing was done on a sample of peripheral blood mononuclear cells. The receptors were sampled from a woman between 35 and 50 years old in good health. Some clones in this sample may be carry-over from other donors' samples.

This chain links TRBV30 with TRBJ1-2; possibly TRBD1 for D (5 bases). The germline CDR1 and CDR2 sequences are GTSNPN and SVGIG (reference sequence). This CDR3 is 14 amino acids long. V was shortened by 4 bases and J by 8 bases, with 20 bases between the two germline ends. CDR3 in DNA: TGTGCCTGGAATCCGGGGCAGCACGATTCGGGCTACACCTTC. It specifies CAWNPGQHDSGYTF.

The rearrangement links TRBV2 to TRBJ2-1; 14 bases agree with TRBD2. This CDR3 contains 15 residues. Losses at the gene ends were 5 bases for V and 8 bases for J; bases not matched to a gene: 5. CDR1 SNHLY and CDR2 FYNNEI come from the germline V gene. CDR3 nucleotides: TGTGCCAGCAGTACGGGACTAGCGGGAGTCTATGAGCAGTTCTTC. Translation gives CASSTGLAGVYEQFF.